The entry that follows covers one TCR beta chain sequence. Trimming shortened V by 10 bases and J by 7 bases, and 14 bases separated the two germline ends. CDR3 length: 12 amino acids. These data originate in a study of blood T cell repertoires in COVID-19. Background on the study: COVID-19 samples collected from the United States, Italy and Spain covered acute and convalescent phases.

Original processing notes: Estimation of nucleated cell counts relied on the amplification of reference gene primers. Sequenced by immunoSEQ multiplex PCR; TCRdb stores in-frame clones only, minus some. V and J calls and clone size are copied from that table; D and trimming were computed from the DNA. The sample contains around 53,000 clones, 65% to 85% of which appear only once. The TCR sequence derives from a man in his sixties or seventies with active or convalescent COVID-19. The genes are TRBV12-3 or TRBV12-4 and TRBJ1-5, with D possibly being TRBD1 (5 bases). The specimen sequenced was peripheral blood. The DNA for the CDR3 is TGTGCCACCATTTGGGGGGACCAGCCCCAGCATTTT. Encoded protein: CATIWGDQPQHF.